The source of this T cell receptor beta chain is a study of shared clonotypes between healthy human individuals. The table came from immunoSEQ multiplex PCR; TCRdb's copy has only in-frame clones and leaves some out. This sample carries approximately 1,500,000 clones, around 95% of them seen once, and the ten largest clones take approximately 1.1%. Deletions cut 0 bases from V and 0 bases from J, with 11 bases between. Germline assignment: CDR1 SGHRS and CDR2 YFSETQ. The CDR3 sequence is 16 residues long. The J gene is TRBJ2-3, the V gene TRBV5-1; weak D call: TRBD2 (6 bases). The sequence was collected from a man in his thirties or forties in good health. Sequencing was performed on naive CD4+ T cells sorted from blood. Subset described: CD45RA+ positively selected. In DNA, the CDR3 is TGCGCCAGCAGCTTGGGGACTACTGCTAGCACAGATACGCAGTATTTT. This gives the protein CASSLGTTASTDTQYF.